Shown below are 3 T cell receptor beta chains from a single sample sequenced in a study of T cell clonality in common variable immunodeficiency. These receptors' targets are unknown. Measured with immunoSEQ multiplex PCR; TCRdb has only the in-frame clones, and not every one. This sample carries just over 20,000 clones, none of them present only once. General study findings and limits: In common variable immunodeficiency, TCR beta chains reportedly carried fewer deletions and N-nucleotide insertions.

The sample consisted of peripheral blood mononuclear cells. These receptor sequences come from a human donor with common variable immunodeficiency.

This clone was counted at least ten times. Read data end 3 residues before the CDR3 end; the end is taken from the germline J gene. Within the sample, other DNA sequences also encode this same CDR3. The chain links TRBV30 to TRBJ1-5, with 9 nucleotides matching TRBD1. Germline V CDR1 and CDR2: GTSNPN, SVGIG (reference sequence). Trimming took 0 bases from V and 6 from J; bases not matched to a gene: 9. This CDR3 has 16 residues. This CDR3 reads CAWSVLPGQGGQPQHF. The sequenced part of the CDR3 DNA is TGTGCCTGGAGTGTCCTACCGGGACAGGGAGGTCAGCCC.

In its sample, this clone was seen many times. The CDR3 end is not reached by the read, which stops 3 residues before it; the germline J gene fills it in. The rearrangement links TRBV7-8 to TRBJ2-2; D might be TRBD2 (6 bases). Germline V lookup: CDR1 SGHVS, CDR2 FQNEAQ. V lost 5 bases and J 1 base, leaving 14 bases between the germline ends. This CDR3 region has 16 residues. Partial CDR3 DNA: TGTGCCAGCAGCACACCTGGGCGGGAGAACACCGGGGAG. Translated: CASSTPGRENTGE. Given in full, the CDR3 is CASSTPGRENTGELFF.

This clone was seen at least ten times. The DNA read from the CDR3 is TGTGCCAGCAGCTTACAATACAGGGGTTTTAACACTGAA. This codes for CASSLQYRGFNTE. The whole CDR3 is CASSLQYRGFNTEAFF. The rearrangement uses TRBV7-6 and TRBJ1-1; TRBD1 matches at 7 bases. The read terminates 3 residues before the CDR3 end, so the remaining end is supplied by the germline J gene. J lost 2 bases, V lost 2 bases, and 8 bases had no gene match. Germline V lookup: CDR1 SGHVS, CDR2 FNYEAQ. This CDR3 has 16 amino acids.